The rows below give T cell receptor beta chains drawn from one sample of a study of TIL therapy for anti-PD-1-resistant metastatic lung cancer. Assay used: immunoSEQ multiplex PCR; TCRdb lists only in-frame clones, some missing. The table has about 100,000 clones, about 71% seen once. Sequenced here: tumor tissue, sampled at baseline. Source of these receptors: a person aged 25 to 85 with non-small cell lung cancer. Each CDR3 is given with its conserved first and last residue. D genes are given only for firm matches. The size field is filled for only some rows; it gives once, few, many or a size class.

d_call | clone_size | j_call | v_call | cdr3_nt | cdr3_aa
TRBD1 | . | TRBJ2-3 | TRBV4-2 | TGTGCCAGCAGCCCAGGGGACAGAAGCACAGATACGCAGTATTTT | CASSPGDRSTDTQYF
TRBD2 | . | TRBJ2-5 | TRBV7-8 | TGTGCCAGCAGCTTAGAGGCGGCGGGGGGAGAGACCCAGTACTTC | CASSLEAAGGETQYF
TRBD1 | . | TRBJ2-6 | TRBV5-1 | TGCGCCAGCAGCTTGGTCGCAGGGGGAGTCTCTGGGGCCAACGTCCTGACTTTC | CASSLVAGGVSGANVLTF
. | . | TRBJ2-3 | TRBV2 | TGTGCCAGCAGTGGGCCCTTCCCAGATACGCAGTATTTT | CASSGPFPDTQYF
. | . | TRBJ1-2 | TRBV10-3 | TGTGCCATCAGTTTTGGGAATCAGGGAGTCTCCTATGGCTACACCTTC | CAISFGNQGVSYGYTF
TRBD2 | . | TRBJ2-7 | TRBV19 | TGTGCCAGTGCCAGGACTAGCGGGGGGGCCGAGCAGTACTTC | CASARTSGGAEQYF
TRBD2 | once | TRBJ2-2 | TRBV5-5 | TGTGCCAGCACCTTCGTAAGGCTAGCGGTTCCCGGGGAGCTGTTTTTT | CASTFVRLAVPGELFF
. | . | TRBJ2-3 | TRBV5-1 | TGCGCCAGCAGCTTGGGGATCTTGAGTGCAGATACGCAGTATTTT | CASSLGILSADTQYF
. | . | TRBJ2-1 | TRBV3-1/TRBV3-2 | TGTGCCAGCAGCCGTTCTAGGGGGGCCCATGAGCAGTTCTTC | CASSRSRGAHEQFF
TRBD1 | few | TRBJ1-1 | TRBV16 | TGTGCCAGCAGCCAACGAGACAGGGGATGGGCTTTCTTT | CASSQRDRGWAFF
TRBD2 | . | TRBJ2-5 | TRBV6-6 | TGTGCCAGCAGTTTAGGACTAGCGGGGGGGCGGGAGACCCAGTACTTC | CASSLGLAGGRETQYF
TRBD1 | . | TRBJ2-7 | TRBV2 | TGTGCCAGCAGCGGGGACAGGGGGCTACACGAGCAGTACTTC | CASSGDRGLHEQYF
. | . | TRBJ2-7 | TRBV6-1 | TGTGCCAGCAGTGAAATTTACCAAGGGGGCTACGAGCAGTACTTC | CASSEIYQGGYEQYF
TRBD2 | . | TRBJ2-7 | TRBV27 | TGTGCCAGCAGTTTAAGGGCGGGAGTTATTTGGGACGAGCAGTACTTC | CASSLRAGVIWDEQYF
. | . | TRBJ1-1 | TRBV10-3 | TGTGCCATCAGTCTGTCGGGACCCCCTAAAGGGAAGAACACTGAAGCTTTCTTT | CAISLSGPPKGKNTEAFF
. | . | TRBJ2-7 | TRBV7-9 | TGTGCCAGCAGCCGTAGCCGGACCTACGAGCAGTACTTC | CASSRSRTYEQYF
. | . | TRBJ2-7 | TRBV5-4 | TGTGCCAGCAGCCTATCCGGGACACCCTCCTACGAGCAGTACTTC | CASSLSGTPSYEQYF
TRBD2 | few | TRBJ2-2 | TRBV11-3 | TGTGCCAGCAGCCCCGGACTAGCCAACACCGGGGAGCTGTTTTTT | CASSPGLANTGELFF
. | . | TRBJ1-6 | TRBV28 | TGTGCCAGCACTAGAGGGAGCTCCTATAATTCACCCCTCCACTTT | CASTRGSSYNSPLHF
. | once | TRBJ2-2 | TRBV9 | TGTGCCAGCAGGTTCAGGGACACCGGGGAGCTGTTTTTT | CASRFRDTGELFF
. | . | TRBJ1-1 | TRBV19 | TGTGCCAGTAGTATAGGGCAGAGGAACACTGAAGCTTTCTTT | CASSIGQRNTEAFF
TRBD1 | once | TRBJ1-6 | TRBV6-5 | TGTGCCAGCAAGACCGGGGACAGGGAAGGTTCACCCCTCCACTTT | CASKTGDREGSPLHF
TRBD2 | . | TRBJ2-1 | TRBV6-5 | TGTGCCAGCAGTTACTCCAGCGGGGGCTACAATGAGCAGTTCTTC | CASSYSSGGYNEQFF
. | . | TRBJ1-1 | TRBV28 | TGTGCCAGCAGTTTGGACGGGGTTGCCCTCACTGAAGCTTTCTTT | CASSLDGVALTEAFF
TRBD1 | . | TRBJ2-3 | TRBV6-5 | TGTGCCAGTAACCTGGGACAGAGCCGCACAGATACGCAGTATTTT | CASNLGQSRTDTQYF
. | . | TRBJ2-2 | TRBV6-5 | TGTGCCAGCAGTAGCCAGGATTGGGGGGAGCTGTTTTTT | CASSSQDWGELFF
. | few | TRBJ2-5 | TRBV5-3 | TGTGCCAGAAGCGCCTCCGGGACTGTCTCAGAGACCCAGTACTTC | CARSASGTVSETQYF
TRBD2 | few | TRBJ2-1 | TRBV6-6 | TGTGCCAGCAGGAAGTTAGGGACTAGCGCTGAGCAGTTCTTC | CASRKLGTSAEQFF
TRBD2 | few | TRBJ2-1 | TRBV7-2 | TGTGCCAGCAACAGAGGGACTAGCGACCGCTACAATGAGCAGTTCTTC | CASNRGTSDRYNEQFF
TRBD1 | . | TRBJ2-7 | TRBV20-1 | TGCAGTGTTCAGACAGGGGTCGAGCAGTACTTC | CSVQTGVEQYF
. | few | TRBJ2-1 | TRBV5-8 | TGTGCCAGCAACCTGGTTGGGGCATACAATGAGCAGTTCTTC | CASNLVGAYNEQFF
TRBD1 | few | TRBJ2-2 | TRBV7-3 | TGTGCCAGCAGCTTATTCGGACAGGGGGCTATCGGGGAGCTGTTTTTT | CASSLFGQGAIGELFF
TRBD2 | . | TRBJ2-1 | TRBV5-1 | TGCGCCAGCAGCCCGGGGGCCGGGAGGGCCTTAGATGAGCAGTTCTTC | CASSPGAGRALDEQFF
TRBD2 | . | TRBJ2-1 | TRBV6-2/TRBV6-3 | TGTGCCAGCAGCCGCGGACTAGTGGCCTCCTACAATGAGCAGTTCTTC | CASSRGLVASYNEQFF
TRBD2 | once | TRBJ2-5 | TRBV7-9 | TGTGCCAGCAGCCCGACTAGCGGGGGGCCCCAAGAGACCCAGTACTTC | CASSPTSGGPQETQYF
. | . | TRBJ2-1 | TRBV28 | TGTGCCAGCAGTTTAGTGGTGACCTCCTACAATGAGCAGTTCTTC | CASSLVVTSYNEQFF
TRBD1 | . | TRBJ2-1 | TRBV27 | TGTGCCAGCATAAAAATCCCGGCAAAGGGGGCTGGTGAAGAGCAGTTCTTC | CASIKIPAKGAGEEQFF
. | . | TRBJ2-7 | TRBV4-1 | TGCGCCAGCAGCCAAGTACCCCGTGATCGGGGAATCGAGCAGTACTTC | CASSQVPRDRGIEQYF
TRBD1 | . | TRBJ2-3 | TRBV13 | TGTGCCAGCAGCTTCCGACAGGGGATAAACACAGATACGCAGTATTTT | CASSFRQGINTDTQYF
. | . | TRBJ2-4 | TRBV6-1 | TGTGCCAGCAGTGAGGCGGAAAACATTCAGTACTTC | CASSEAENIQYF
TRBD2 | . | TRBJ2-3 | TRBV27 | TGTGCCAGCAGTCCAACACCGACGGGGAGGGGTACGCAGTATTTT | CASSPTPTGRGTQYF
. | . | TRBJ2-3 | TRBV6-6 | TGTGCCAGCAGTAGAACCAGGGGAGATACGCAGTATTTT | CASSRTRGDTQYF
. | . | TRBJ2-3 | TRBV6-2/TRBV6-3 | TGTGCCAGCAGTGCGCACCCGGGACGCTCCGACACAGATACGCAGTATTTT | CASSAHPGRSDTDTQYF
. | . | TRBJ2-7 | TRBV1 | TGCACCAGCATCTTCATGGGGGGGCCAGACTTCCTCTCCTACGAGCAGTACTTC | CTSIFMGGPDFLSYEQYF
. | . | TRBJ2-7 | TRBV5-1 | TGCGCCAGCAGTTGGGGGGATGGAGGGGACGCCGCGCAGTACTTC | CASSWGDGGDAAQYF
. | few | TRBJ1-1 | TRBV6-2/TRBV6-3 | TGTGCCAGCAGTTACAACAGGGATAACACTGAAGCTTTCTTT | CASSYNRDNTEAFF
. | . | TRBJ1-2 | TRBV27 | TGTGCCAGCAGTTCGACACCGAACTATGGCTACACCTTC | CASSSTPNYGYTF
. | . | TRBJ2-3 | TRBV9 | TGTGCCAGCGGCCCGGGACTCGACACAGATACGCAGTATTTT | CASGPGLDTDTQYF
. | . | TRBJ1-4 | TRBV5-4 | TGTGCCAGCAGCGCTGACAGTTATGAAAAACTGTTTTTT | CASSADSYEKLFF
TRBD1 | few | TRBJ1-4 | TRBV7-2 | TGTGCCAGCAGCTTAGGCCAGGGGGTGACCAATGAAAAACTGTTTTTT | CASSLGQGVTNEKLFF
. | . | TRBJ2-5 | TRBV6-1 | TGTGCCAGCAGTGAAAGAAGAGACCAAGAGACCCAGTACTTC | CASSERRDQETQYF
. | . | TRBJ2-6 | TRBV28 | TGTGCCAGCAGTTTATGGACCGGGGCCACGTCCTCTGGGGCCAACGTCCTGACTTTC | CASSLWTGATSSGANVLTF
. | . | TRBJ2-1 | TRBV3-1/TRBV3-2 | TGTGCCAGCAGCCAAGAAAGGAATGAGCAGTTCTTC | CASSQERNEQFF
. | . | TRBJ1-3 | TRBV6-1 | TGTGCCAGCAGTGAAGCGCGGGGTGACACCATATATTTT | CASSEARGDTIYF
TRBD1 | many | TRBJ1-1 | TRBV29-1 | TGCAGCGTTTCAGACAGGGCTGAAGCTTTCTTT | CSVSDRAEAFF